This T cell receptor beta chain was documented in a study of beta chain features in type 1 diabetes. Study as a whole: Healthy donors resembled patients in age, gender and cell yields. Study observations and caveats: Any HLA effect on TCRB rearrangement was left unresolved by small sub-analyses.

This clone was observed a few times. Its antigen remains unknown. The junction had 7 bases not matched to a gene; V was cut back by 5 bases and J by 6 bases. The germline CDR1 and CDR2 sequences are MNHNY and SVGAGI (reference sequence). This CDR3 has 14 residues. Researchers reported sorting CD4+ naive, central memory, regulatory and stem cell-like memory cells via CD45RO/CCR7/CD25/CD127/CD95/CD27. Investigators reverse transcribed all isolated RNA, so they sequenced expressed TCRB transcripts. Average reads for naive, central memory and regulatory T cell samples were about 3.57 million. TCRdb's copy holds only in-frame clones and misses some; the assay was immunoSEQ multiplex PCR. The data contain 150,000 or so clones, under 60% of them singletons.

J is TRBJ1-1 and V is TRBV6-6; TRBD1 agrees at 9 bases. Sequenced material: Tregs from blood. The source is a man aged 18-30 years in good health. CDR3 DNA: TGTGCCAGCAGTGGACAGGGGCGGTCTGCTGAAGCTTTCTTT. Its translation is CASSGQGRSAEAFF.